The sequence of this T cell receptor (beta chain) was determined in a study of radiotherapy plus CTLA-4 blockade in lung cancer. Findings of the study overall: Reportedly, early blood T cell clone dynamics best predicted response, with interferon-beta. Following radiotherapy plus ipilimumab, tumor-derived TCR clones expanded in the blood.

Each patient with chemo-refractory metastatic non-small-cell lung cancer was treated with focal radiation plus CTLA-4 blockade using ipilimumab. On this clone itself: Its antigen is unidentified.

CDR3 size: 15 residues. V lost 5 bases, J lost 1 base, and 1 base stayed unmatched. Per the germline V gene, CDR1 is MNHEY and CDR2 is SMNVEV (reference sequence). Libraries were prepared by immunoSEQ multiplex PCR; TCRdb keeps only in-frame clonotypes and omits some of them. Here the sample spans some 92,000 clones, approximately 85% being singletons. The receptor comes from a human donor with non-small cell lung cancer who had a partial response to radiotherapy plus ipilimumab. The material was peripheral blood, obtained from a patient treated with radiotherapy plus ipilimumab. The chain employs TRBV27 and TRBJ2-1; 11 nucleotides agree with TRBD2. The CDR3 sequence: CASSLAGGSYNEQFF. DNA of the CDR3: TGTGCCAGCAGTCTAGCGGGAGGTTCCTACAATGAGCAGTTCTTC.